These 8 T cell receptor beta chains were sequenced from one sample in a study of identical twins. TCRdb analysed the 5' RACE reads with MiXCR anew, one entry per CDR3 protein. The sample holds roughly 500,000 distinct CDR3 sequences, roughly 21% seen once. These same records also appear under a second study, on T cells expressing NK-cell markers.

The source material was CD4+ T cells sorted from blood. The source is a woman aged 18-35 years in good health.

The CDR3 sequence: CASGQPGANVLTF. The CDR3, as DNA: TGTGCCAGCGGACAGCCTGGGGCCAACGTCCTGACTTTC. V gene TRBV6-1 combines with J gene TRBJ2-6, with D perhaps TRBD1 (6 bases). Trimming removed 8 bases at V and 2 bases at J, with 7 bases between. Germline V gene sequence: CDR1 MNHNS, CDR2 SASEGT. The CDR3 is 13 residues long.

The V and J genes are TRBV20-1 and TRBJ2-4, with D tentatively TRBD1 (5 bases). This CDR3 spans 14 amino acids. Germline CDR1 reads DFQATT; CDR2 reads SNEGSKA (reference sequence). The V end lost 6 bases, the J end lost 0 bases, and 12 bases lay between the germline ends. Written as DNA, the CDR3 is TGCAGTGCAGGGGCCCCCCTAGCCAAAAACATTCAGTACTTC. Its protein product is CSAGAPLAKNIQYF.

J is TRBJ2-7 and V is TRBV7-9, with 9 bases matching TRBD1. Trimming removed 5 bases from V and 5 bases from J; junction bases left unmatched: 7. The CDR3 spans 14 residues. Per the germline V gene, CDR1 is SEHNR and CDR2 is FQNEAQ (reference sequence). The CDR3 loop reads CASSPPRDRDEQYF. DNA for the CDR3: TGTGCCAGCAGCCCACCCCGGGACAGGGACGAGCAGTACTTC.

This chain connects TRBV12-3 or TRBV12-4 to TRBJ1-6; no clear D gene. The germline V and J ends were trimmed by 0 bases and 7 bases, with 7 bases remaining between them. This CDR3 has 14 amino acids. CDR3 protein: CASSLALGNSPLHF. Here the CDR3 DNA reads TGTGCCAGCAGTTTAGCGCTGGGGAATTCACCCCTCCACTTT.

The J gene is TRBJ1-1, the V gene TRBV20-1; D gene ambiguous. There are 11 residues in the CDR3. Looked up from germline, CDR1 is DFQATT and CDR2 is SNEGSKA (reference sequence). V lost 3 bases and J lost 11, with 13 bases in between. The DNA of the CDR3 is TGCAGTGCTAGTGCGACCGACTGGGCTTTCTTT. Its translation: CSASATDWAFF.

This clonotype was recorded a few times. V gene TRBV20-1 combines with J gene TRBJ1-1; no firm D call. The ends were cut back, 6 bases at V and 2 bases at J, with 13 bases in the middle. CDR3 length: 13 residues. In germline, CDR1 is DFQATT, CDR2 SNEGSKA (reference sequence). The CDR3 DNA reads TGCAGTGCCGAGGCACAGCTTAACACTGAAGCTTTCTTT. Its protein product is CSAEAQLNTEAFF.

The sample holds a few counts of this clonotype. The chain employs TRBV20-1 and TRBJ2-6, with D maybe TRBD1 (5 bases). CDR1 is DFQATT and CDR2 is SNEGSKA in the germline V gene (reference sequence). Between the trimmed V and J ends, which lost 3 bases and 0 bases, there was a span of 9 bases. The CDR3 covers 15 residues. This chain's CDR3 is CSARRGHSGANVLTF. CDR3 coding DNA: TGCAGTGCTAGGCGCGGACACTCTGGGGCCAACGTCCTGACTTTC.

This clonotype has just a few counts. Germline is not matched at one junction end, which may reflect a read error. V usage is TRBV6-2 or TRBV6-3 and J usage is TRBJ2-1; D is possibly TRBD2 (6 bases). Per germline, CDR1 MNHEY and CDR2 SVGEGT. This CDR3 region has 12 residues. The chain's CDR3 is CASSYLDGSKHF. The CDR3 nucleotides are TGTGCCAGCAGTTACTTGGACGGGAGTAAGCACTTC.